This T cell receptor beta chain was observed in a study of cytomegalovirus exposure and HLA in healthy donors. Study-wide background: The roughly 100 million unique TCR beta sequences, from roughly 170 million T cells, were found by an earlier analysis. Findings and limits, study-wide: Data from an earlier analysis indicated that most TCR beta V segments were productive either about 87% or about 30% of the time.

V shed 3 bases, J shed 4 bases, and the junction held 13 bases outside the gene matches. The CDR3 sequence is 18 residues long. Germline V lookup: CDR1 MNHEY, CDR2 SMNVEV (reference sequence). Amplification used 60 Vbeta primers and 13 Jbeta primers. Generated by immunoSEQ multiplex PCR, the TCRdb table keeps only in-frame clones and is missing some. The sample yields about 140,000 clones, more than 60% seen once. A word on this clone: Its antigen is still unknown.

Donors showed nominal health when sampled, although they likely had unrecorded immune exposures. The chain links TRBV27 to TRBJ2-1; 9 bases line up with TRBD2. This receptor was obtained from a female donor in good health and CMV-seronegative. Material: PBMCs. CDR3: CASSFTPPLAGVYNEQFF. The CDR3 DNA reads as TGTGCCAGCAGTTTCACCCCGCCCTTAGCGGGGGTGTACAATGAGCAGTTCTTC.